Following are 30 T cell receptor beta chains from one sample sequenced in a study of T cells after yellow fever vaccination. TCRdb re-called the 5' RACE reads with MiXCR, one entry per CDR3 protein. Altogether 300,000 to 400,000 distinct CDR3 sequences are present, approximately 8% being singletons, with the ten largest covering 15% to 20%. This sample comprised PBMCs, obtained around 45 days after the first yellow fever vaccination. The receptor source for this set is a man younger than 35 who received the YFV17D yellow fever vaccine.

The CDR3 nucleotides are TGTGCCAGCAGAAGCAGGGGCGAGGGCGAGCAGTACTTC. It codes for CASRSRGEGEQYF. The rearrangement uses TRBV7-2 and TRBJ2-7; D perhaps matches TRBD1 (6 bases). Trimming pared 6 bases from V and 6 bases from J, leaving 15 bases between. The CDR3 spans 13 residues. Germline V CDR1 and CDR2: SGHTA, FQGNSA.

This chain connects TRBV18 to TRBJ1-4; no reliable D call. Germline CDR1 and CDR2: KGHSH and LQKENI. Trimming removed 6 bases from V and 2 bases from J, with 10 bases in between. This CDR3 has 14 residues. Here the CDR3 reads CASSRMGTNEKLFF. The CDR3 DNA follows: TGTGCCAGCTCTCGCATGGGTACTAATGAAAAACTGTTTTTT.

The rearrangement links TRBV20-1 to TRBJ2-1; TRBD1 matches at 7 bases. The CDR3 runs to 12 residues. Germline V CDR1 and CDR2: DFQATT, SNEGSKA (reference sequence). Unmatched junction bases numbered 2, after V lost 5 bases and J lost 4 bases. This chain's CDR3 is CSAGTVYNEQFF. In DNA, the CDR3 is TGCAGTGCTGGGACAGTTTACAATGAGCAGTTCTTC.

The gene calls are TRBV12-3 or TRBV12-4 and TRBJ1-1, with a tentative D call TRBD1 (5 bases). CDR3 length: 13 residues. The V end lost 6 bases, the J end lost 5 bases, and 13 bases lay between the germline ends. CDR3 loop: CASRRMEGTEAFF. The DNA of the CDR3 is TGTGCCAGCAGAAGGATGGAGGGGACTGAAGCTTTCTTT.

This clonotype was detected a few times. The gene calls are TRBV30 and TRBJ2-7; D might be TRBD1 (5 bases). The CDR3 length is 13 residues. V was clipped by 1 base and J by 4 bases, with 11 bases between them. CDR1 is GTSNPN and CDR2 is SVGIG in the germline V gene (reference sequence). CDR3 DNA sequence: TGTGCCTGGAGTGAAGGGGCTTCGTACGAGCAGTACTTC. This translates into CAWSEGASYEQYF.

This clonotype was counted a few times. The rearrangement uses TRBV7-9 and TRBJ1-2; the match to TRBD1 covers 8 bases. This CDR3 is built from 14 residues. Germline CDR1 reads SEHNR; CDR2 reads FQNEAQ (reference sequence). With V trimmed by 5 bases and J by 4 bases, 6 bases remained unmatched. The CDR3 region has the DNA TGTGCCAGCAGCCGCGGACAGGGCCCCTATGGCTACACCTTC. It encodes CASSRGQGPYGYTF.

This clonotype has only a few counts. The rearrangement links TRBV3-1 to TRBJ2-5, with 10 bases that match TRBD1. The V gene's germline CDR1 is LGHDT and CDR2 YNNKEL (reference sequence). With V trimmed by 3 bases and J by 5 bases, 18 bases remained unmatched. This CDR3 has 19 amino acids. In DNA form, the CDR3 reads TGTGCCAGCAGCCAGCCTAGACAGGGGGCGGCAGGCAGGAAGGAGACCCAGTACTTC. It codes for CASSQPRQGAAGRKETQYF.

This clonotype was seen repeatedly, ten times or more. This sequence joins TRBV6-5 and TRBJ1-1; 10 bases are a match to TRBD1. The V gene's germline CDR1 is MNHEY and CDR2 SVGAGI. CDR3 length: 15 residues. V was pared by 1 base and J by 5 bases, with 4 bases of the junction left unmatched. The CDR3 nucleotides are TGTGCCAGCAGTTACTGGAAGGGACAGGGGACTGAAGCTTTCTTT. Translating gives CASSYWKGQGTEAFF.

The table lists this clonotype with a few counts. DNA of the CDR3: TGTGCCAGCACCCCGTGGACAGGCTCGGGCGACGAGCAGTACTTC. This sequence encodes CASTPWTGSGDEQYF. The genes are TRBV7-9 and TRBJ2-7; 7 nucleotides line up with TRBD1. The V and J ends lost 7 bases and 5 bases, in that order; junction bases with no gene match: 14. Germline V gives CDR1 SEHNR, CDR2 FQNEAQ (reference sequence). This CDR3 spans 15 amino acids.

The gene calls are TRBV5-8 and TRBJ2-7; 8 positions agree with TRBD1. J lost 4 bases, V lost 2 bases, and 5 bases had no gene match. The CDR3 is 14 amino acids. From germline, CDR1 is SGHTS and CDR2 YDEGEE. CDR3 bases: TGTGCCAGCAGCTTACGGGACAGGAGTTACGAGCAGTACGTC. Amino acids: CASSLRDRSYEQYV.

This chain joins TRBV5-1 and TRBJ2-3, with 7 bases lining up with TRBD2. This CDR3 comprises 15 residues. With 3 bases clipped from V and 2 bases from J, the junction kept 6 bases outside the gene matches. The germline CDR1 and CDR2 sequences are SGHRS and YFSETQ. The CDR3 DNA follows: TGCGCCAGCAGCTCCGGGGGGACCCTCACAGATACGCAGTATTTT. It specifies CASSSGGTLTDTQYF.

This clonotype was observed many times. The V gene is TRBV5-1, the J gene TRBJ2-7, with D unclear. CDR1 and CDR2 from the germline V gene are SGHRS and YFSETQ. Trimming took 6 bases from V and 4 from J, leaving 20 bases between them. This CDR3 spans 15 amino acids. CDR3 bases: TGCGCCAGCAACTGCCCGGCCAGTAAGTGTTACGAGCAGTACGTC. This codes for CASNCPASKCYEQYV.

This clonotype was detected many times. V is TRBV15 and J is TRBJ2-5; D remains unclear. CDR3 length: 16 amino acids. Trimming shortened V by 0 bases and J by 5 bases, and 16 bases separated the two germline ends. Germline V lookup: CDR1 LNHNV, CDR2 YYDKDF (reference sequence). CDR3 in amino acids: CATSRDRLSLGETQYF. As DNA, the CDR3 is TGTGCCACCAGCAGAGATCGCCTTTCCCTGGGGGAGACCCAGTACTTC.

In this sample, this clonotype turned up a few times. V and J are TRBV5-1 and TRBJ1-1; 9 nucleotides match TRBD1. This CDR3 is 14 amino acids long. V lost 5 bases and J lost 5; bases outside the gene matches: 7. Germline CDR1 is SGHRS and CDR2 is YFSETQ. The CDR3 here is CASRGTGLETEAFF. CDR3 DNA: TGCGCCAGCAGGGGGACAGGGCTCGAAACTGAAGCTTTCTTT.

This chain joins TRBV7-2 and TRBJ1-1, with D perhaps matching TRBD1 (6 bases). With 0 bases removed from V and 3 bases from J, the gap between germline ends came to 11 bases. This CDR3 region has 15 residues. Germline V gene sequence: CDR1 SGHTA, CDR2 FQGNSA. The CDR3 nucleotides read TGTGCCAGCAGCTTAGCGCGGACAGCCGACACTGAAGCTTTCTTT. Its protein is CASSLARTADTEAFF.

J is TRBJ2-2 and V is TRBV29-1; D is ambiguous. The CDR3 loop spans 13 amino acids. Trimming shortened V by 6 bases and J by 8 bases, and 16 bases separated the two germline ends. Germline V gene lookup returns CDR1 SQVTM and CDR2 ANQGSEA. The CDR3 here is CSVGLTTSGELFF. The CDR3 DNA reads TGCAGCGTCGGATTGACGACCAGTGGGGAGCTGTTTTTT.

This chain uses TRBV2 with TRBJ1-1; D is perhaps TRBD1 (5 bases). This CDR3 spans 14 amino acids. Germline V gene sequence: CDR1 SNHLY, CDR2 FYNNEI. Trimming left V 6 bases short and J 0 bases short, with 11 bases between. CDR3 amino acids: CASSPGNMNTEAFF. In nucleotides, the CDR3 is TGTGCCAGCAGCCCAGGGAACATGAACACTGAAGCTTTCTTT.

The rearrangement joins TRBV20-1 to TRBJ1-3; 11 positions match TRBD1. The CDR3 loop spans 14 amino acids. CDR1 DFQATT and CDR2 SNEGSKA come from the germline V gene (reference sequence). Losses at the gene ends were 4 bases for V and 3 bases for J; bases not matched to a gene: 2. The CDR3 region has the DNA TGCAGTGCTAAGGGGACAGGGGGTGGAAACACCATATATTTT. Translation gives CSAKGTGGGNTIYF.

There are a few counts of this clonotype. The J gene is TRBJ2-5, the V gene TRBV7-2; 9 nucleotides match TRBD2. This CDR3 region has 14 residues. Germline V gene lookup returns CDR1 SGHTA and CDR2 FQGNSA. Germline trimming cut 4 bases from V and 7 bases from J; bases unmatched to any gene: 7. The CDR3 nucleotides read TGTGCCAGCAGCTCCCGGAGCGGGGGGCTGACCCAGTACTTC. Amino acids: CASSSRSGGLTQYF.

This clonotype has a count of ten or more. This chain joins TRBV6-5 and TRBJ2-3; no firm D call. The V end lost 5 bases, the J end lost 6 bases, and 12 bases lay between the germline ends. From germline, CDR1 is MNHEY and CDR2 SVGAGI. This CDR3 is 13 amino acids long. The CDR3 is CASSHIRQDTQYF. DNA of the CDR3: TGTGCCAGCAGTCACATACGGCAGGATACGCAGTATTTT.

This chain links TRBV10-3 with TRBJ2-1, with D tentatively TRBD2 (5 bases). V gave up 7 bases and J gave up 5 bases, with 15 bases separating them. The CDR3 runs 14 residues. Germline-derived CDR1 and CDR2 are ENHRY and SYGVKD. Written as DNA, the CDR3 is TGTGCCATCACGGGCGACTACCCTAACAATGAGCAGTTCTTC. It translates to CAITGDYPNNEQFF.

Ten or more counts support this clonotype. The chain links TRBV4-3 to TRBJ2-7, with 9 bases identical to TRBD2. J gave up 2 bases and V 4 bases, and 9 bases lay outside the gene matches. CDR3 size: 16 residues. The germline V gene has CDR1 LGHNA and CDR2 YSLEER. The CDR3 DNA is TGCGCCAGCAGCCCCTCGCTTGCTAGCGGGGCCTACGAGCAGTACTTC. It encodes CASSPSLASGAYEQYF.

The chain joins TRBV5-4 to TRBJ1-4; a weak D match, TRBD1 (6 bases). This CDR3 comprises 16 residues. Germline loops: CDR1 SGHNT, CDR2 YYREEE (reference sequence). The V and J ends lost 4 bases and 5 bases respectively, with 18 bases between them. CDR3 in amino acids: CASSLEPTGGNEKLFF. In DNA form, the CDR3 reads TGTGCCAGCAGCCTAGAACCGACAGGTGGGAATGAAAAACTGTTTTTT.

The chain uses TRBV12-3 or TRBV12-4 and TRBJ2-1, with TRBD2 matching 8 bases. There are 15 residues in the CDR3. The V and J ends lost 3 bases and 6 bases, in that order; junction bases with no gene match: 7. In DNA, the CDR3 is TGTGCCAGCAGTTTGGGTAGGCTAGCGGGCAATGAGCAGTTCTTC. Translated, it gives CASSLGRLAGNEQFF.

This clonotype turned up a few times. V usage is TRBV6-1 and J usage is TRBJ2-3; 9 bases line up with TRBD2. CDR1 MNHNS and CDR2 SASEGT come from the germline V gene. The CDR3 covers 14 residues. Here the CDR3 DNA reads TGTGCGGCCCAAAAGCGGGGGGCCACAGATACGCAGTATTTT. Amino acid sequence: CAAQKRGATDTQYF.

Only a few counts were recorded for this clonotype. The J gene is TRBJ2-3, the V gene TRBV24-1; D uncertain. This CDR3 has 13 residues. V dropped 4 bases and J dropped 5 bases, with 9 bases sitting between them. Germline-derived CDR1 and CDR2 are KGHDR and SFDVKD. The CDR3 DNA reads TGTGCCACCAGTGAAGGTCGGCTAGATACGCAGTATTTT. This gives the protein CATSEGRLDTQYF.

The table lists this clonotype with a few counts. Here the CDR3 DNA reads TGTGCCAGCAGGCAACTAGCGGGGGACCCTTACTCCTACGAGCAGTACTTC. Amino acids: CASRQLAGDPYSYEQYF. The chain uses TRBV7-2 and TRBJ2-7; 11 bases agree with TRBD2. This CDR3 comprises 17 residues. CDR1 and CDR2 from the germline V gene are SGHTA and FQGNSA. V was clipped by 6 bases and J by 0 bases; unmatched bases: 10.

The chain is built from TRBV5-5 and TRBJ2-1, with 7 bases aligning to TRBD2. The germline CDR1 and CDR2 sequences are SGHKS and YYEKEE (reference sequence). V lost 4 bases, J lost 6 bases, and 13 bases stayed unmatched. This CDR3 comprises 16 residues. CDR3 sequence: CASSRTAGEGSNEQFF. The CDR3 DNA sequence: TGTGCCAGCAGCCGGACGGCGGGGGAAGGGAGCAATGAGCAGTTCTTC.

This clonotype was found a few times. The CDR3 loop is CASSSLMGGQTQYF. Written as DNA, the CDR3 is TGTGCCAGCAGCTCCCTAATGGGGGGGCAGACCCAGTACTTC. This chain links TRBV5-6 with TRBJ2-5, with D possibly being TRBD2 (7 bases). The V end lost 3 bases, the J end lost 6 bases, and 15 bases lay between the germline ends. CDR3 length: 14 amino acids. From germline, CDR1 is SGHDT and CDR2 YYEEEE.

This clonotype was seen more than once but under ten times. The chain uses TRBV7-2 and TRBJ2-3; 8 nucleotides align to TRBD2. Germline-derived CDR1 and CDR2 are SGHTA and FQGNSA. The CDR3 is made up of 17 amino acids. The V segment lost 4 bases and the J segment 1 base; nucleotides outside the gene matches: 10. CDR3: CASSSGGGTFGTDTQYF. The CDR3, as DNA: TGTGCCAGCAGCTCCGGGGGGGGGACGTTCGGCACAGATACGCAGTATTTT. Variable domain in full (rest from reference TRBV7-2 and TRBJ2-3): GAGVSQSPSNKVTEKGKDVELRCDPISGHTALYWYRQSLGQGLEFLIYFQGNSAPDKSGLPSDRFSAERTGGSVSTLTIQRTQQEDSAVYLCASSSGGGTFGTDTQYFGPGTRLTVL.